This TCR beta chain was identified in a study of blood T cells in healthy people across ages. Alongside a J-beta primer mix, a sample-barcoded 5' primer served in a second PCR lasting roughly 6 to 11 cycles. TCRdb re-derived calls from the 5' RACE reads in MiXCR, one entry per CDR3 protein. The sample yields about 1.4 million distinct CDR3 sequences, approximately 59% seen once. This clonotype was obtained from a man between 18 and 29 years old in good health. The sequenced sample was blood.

CDR3 amino acids: CASSNEGEAFF. Written as DNA, the CDR3 is TGTGCCAGCAGCAACGAAGGAGAAGCTTTCTTT. This sequence joins TRBV6-5 and TRBJ1-1; D ambiguous. V shed 6 bases and J shed 8 bases, with 10 bases lying between them. From germline, CDR1 is MNHEY and CDR2 SVGAGI. This CDR3 region has 11 residues.